The T cell receptor beta chain under discussion was sequenced for a study of identical twins. Study outcomes and limitations: There was an excess of low generation probability in the out-of-frame alpha sequences that twins shared. Possibly, invariant MAIT and iNKT cells partly confounded zero-insertion analyses. Model-predicted out-of-frame TCR alpha sharing fell below observed values in monozygotic twins.

This clonotype came up many times. What it recognizes is unknown. Each CDR3 protein is one row after TCRdb ran MiXCR on the 5' RACE reads. The data contain some 96,000 distinct CDR3 sequences, about 5.6% of them singletons. The source is a woman aged 50 to 65 in good health. The specimen was memory T cells sorted from blood.

The CDR3 nucleotides are TGCGCCAGCAGCTCCGGGACCGCTACCTACAATGAGCAGTTCTTC. This codes for CASSSGTATYNEQFF. The chain carries TRBV5-1 and TRBJ2-1; D tentatively fits TRBD1 or TRBD2 (5 bases each). V was clipped by 3 bases and J by 2 bases, with 12 bases between them. This CDR3 contains 15 residues. Germline assignment: CDR1 SGHRS and CDR2 YFSETQ.